This TCR beta chain originates from a study of T cells in Graves' hyperthyroidism and ophthalmopathy. The CDR3 covers 12 residues. With 5 bases removed from V and 4 bases from J, the gap between germline ends came to 8 bases. Germline CDR1 WSHSY, CDR2 SAAADI. TCR beta CDR3 regions were amplified from RNA. HTBI primers were employed in a first-round RT-PCR of the TCR CDR3. TCRdb processed the multiplex PCR reads anew with MiXCR; each CDR3 protein has one entry. The profile shows about 520,000 distinct CDR3 sequences, around a quarter of them singletons. This chain uses TRBV10-2 with TRBJ1-1; D is unresolved. This TCR derives from a woman in her 30s with Graves' ophthalmopathy. Sequenced input: blood. In DNA form, the CDR3 reads TGCGCCAGCAGTTGGCAATTCACTGAAGCTTTCTTT. Translated, it gives CASSWQFTEAFF.